These 12 T cell receptor beta chains share one sample of origin, sequenced in a study of regulatory T cells in long-lasting Graves disease. The time point: newly diagnosed GD, antithyroid drugs for less than 3 months. PBMC RNA served as the TCR library source. Arm-PCR of CDR3 regions and iRepertoire HTBI primers were used to build TCR beta libraries. TCRdb re-called the multiplex PCR reads with MiXCR, one entry per CDR3 protein. This sample has approximately 470,000 distinct CDR3 sequences, with about 16% found just once. This sample also belongs to another study, concerning T cells in Graves' hyperthyroidism and ophthalmopathy.

The sequencing used peripheral blood mononuclear cells (PBMCs), collected at new diagnosis, from a patient treated with antithyroid drugs. The receptors shown here come from a man in his forties with Graves disease.

The chain has TRBV13 and TRBJ2-5, with 9 bases identical to TRBD2. Germline values: CDR1 PRHDT, CDR2 FYEKMQ (reference sequence). CDR3 length equals 17 residues. J was trimmed by 2 bases and V by 0 bases; bases with no gene match: 7. The CDR3 sequence is CASSLGRLAALQETQYF. As DNA, the CDR3 is TGTGCCAGCAGCTTAGGCAGACTAGCGGCCTTACAAGAGACCCAGTACTTC.

This clonotype has ten or more counts. The chain links TRBV14 to TRBJ2-7; D is ambiguous. The germline V gene has CDR1 SGHDN and CDR2 FVKESK. V was trimmed by 0 bases and J by 7 bases, leaving 10 bases between them. This CDR3 region has 13 residues. The CDR3 region is CASSQDLRAEQYF. CDR3 nucleotides: TGTGCCAGCAGCCAAGATCTTCGGGCGGAGCAGTACTTC.

The DNA for the CDR3 is TGTGCCAGCAGCTTAGTGAGGGGCACAGATACGCAGTATTTT. This gives the protein CASSLVRGTDTQYF. The chain couples TRBV7-2 to TRBJ2-3; a weak D match, TRBD2 (5 bases). Germline CDR1 is SGHTA and CDR2 is FQGNSA. The CDR3 has 14 residues. Between the trimmed V and J ends, which lost 1 base and 1 base, there was a span of 6 bases.

This clonotype was detected only a few times. The chain employs TRBV18 and TRBJ2-7; 11 nucleotides align to TRBD1. There are 15 residues in the CDR3. With 4 bases clipped from V and 2 bases from J, the junction kept 4 bases outside the gene matches. Germline CDR1 KGHSH, CDR2 LQKENI. The CDR3 region has the DNA TGTGCCAGCTCACAGCGGACAGGGGGCACCTACGAGCAGTACTTC. It is translated as CASSQRTGGTYEQYF.

V gene TRBV7-2 combines with J gene TRBJ2-4; D is unclear. The V gene lost 6 bases and the J gene lost 0 bases, with 21 bases spanning the gap. The CDR3 is 18 residues long. Germline V CDR1 and CDR2: SGHTA, FQGNSA. Here the CDR3 reads CASSMTVGSPLAKNIQYF. CDR3 DNA sequence: TGTGCCAGCAGTATGACCGTGGGCTCGCCCCTAGCCAAAAACATTCAGTACTTC.

In its sample, this clonotype was seen many times. This chain links TRBV12-3 or TRBV12-4 with TRBJ2-7, with D uncertain. The V end lost 6 bases, the J end lost 0 bases, and 18 bases lay between the germline ends. This CDR3 comprises 16 residues. CDR3 in amino acids: CASRTSSGKASYEQYF. As DNA, the CDR3 is TGTGCCAGCAGGACTTCCTCAGGAAAGGCCTCCTACGAGCAGTACTTC.

The chain carries TRBV10-3 and TRBJ2-2; 11 nucleotides match TRBD1. Unmatched junction bases numbered 2, after V lost 0 bases and J lost 5 bases. In germline, CDR1 is ENHRY, CDR2 SYGVKD. The CDR3 runs 16 residues. This CDR3 reads CAISESDRGRTGELFF. In nucleotides, the CDR3 is TGTGCCATCAGTGAGTCGGACAGGGGGCGTACCGGGGAGCTGTTTTTT.

This clonotype appeared many times. The chain links TRBV18 to TRBJ2-6; 7 bases agree with TRBD1. V dropped 5 bases and J dropped 2; count of bases not matched to a gene: 6. Germline CDR1 KGHSH, CDR2 LQKENI. CDR3 length: 16 residues. CDR3 in amino acids: CASSTGASPGANVLTF. The CDR3, as DNA: TGTGCCAGCTCAACAGGGGCGAGTCCTGGGGCCAACGTCCTGACTTTC.

This clonotype was seen repeatedly, ten times or more. This chain links TRBV28 with TRBJ2-1; 13 positions agree with TRBD2. The junction had 4 bases not matched to a gene; V was cut back by 5 bases and J by 3 bases. CDR1 and CDR2 from the germline V gene are MDHEN and SYDVKM. This CDR3 spans 16 amino acids. The CDR3 loop is CASSLWTSGSYNEQFF. Here the CDR3 DNA reads TGTGCCAGCAGTCTTTGGACTAGCGGGAGCTACAATGAGCAGTTCTTC.

With respect to this clonotype: No DNA is shown, since the ends of the CDR3 on it are uncertain; the CDR3 is the one TCRdb lists. V usage is TRBV19 and J usage is TRBJ1-1; TRBD1, the table's D call, was not compared with the DNA. 15 amino acids form the CDR3, both terminal residues included. Germline V gene lookup returns CDR1 LNHDA and CDR2 SQIVND (reference sequence). This CDR3 reads CASSILARGSAKAFF.

This clonotype was seen ten or more times. The gene calls are TRBV15 and TRBJ2-5; 8 positions match TRBD1. The CDR3 runs 15 residues. J lost 2 bases, V lost 8 bases, and 10 bases had no gene match. The V gene's germline CDR1 is LNHNV and CDR2 YYDKDF (reference sequence). The CDR3 region has the DNA TGTGCCACCCGACGAGGGACAGGTCGACAAGAGACCCAGTACTTC. Translation gives CATRRGTGRQETQYF.

The chain recombines TRBV28 with TRBJ2-1; 9 nucleotides align to TRBD1. Germline V lookup: CDR1 MDHEN, CDR2 SYDVKM. The V gene end was trimmed by 6 bases and the J gene end by 6 bases; junction bases not matched to a gene: 12. This CDR3 region has 16 residues. The CDR3, as DNA: TGTGCCAGCAGCCCCCCAGGGACAGGGCGGGCCAATGAGCAGTTCTTC. This translates into CASSPPGTGRANEQFF.